This TCR beta chain was identified during a study of Ad26.COV2.S vaccination and SARS-CoV-2 variants. Whole-study context: Intramuscular Ad26.COV2.S doses were given once or twice, 56 days apart.

The germline V gene encodes CDR1 SGHNT and CDR2 YENEEA. V gave up 0 bases and J gave up 5 bases; unmatched junction bases: 5. The CDR3 length is 15 residues. Noted treatment: over 15 received Ad26.COV2.S at low or high dose, single or two shots; about 5 received placebo; per-sample allocation not given. Sampling took place 63 days after the first vaccine or placebo injection. Within Boston, the person who donated was an adult of 18-55 years. Generated by immunoSEQ multiplex PCR, the TCRdb table keeps only in-frame clones and is missing some. The sample lists about 350,000 clones; around 89% were seen once.

This receptor was taken from a person aged 18-65 years who received the Ad26.COV2.S COVID-19 vaccine or a placebo. This specimen consisted of peripheral blood, obtained in a trial of Ad26.COV2.S vaccine versus placebo. This chain uses TRBV11-3 with TRBJ2-5; 8 bases map to TRBD1. CDR3 coding DNA: TGTGCCAGCAGCTTAGACAGGGGGCACTGGGAGACCCAGTACTTC. It is translated as CASSLDRGHWETQYF.